This T cell receptor (beta chain) derives from a study of immune evolution from preneoplasia to lung adenocarcinoma. Study findings and constraints: Normal lung had highest clonality; later lesions appeared denser, more diverse. Top clone share appeared to fall from AAH through AIS, MIA, adenocarcinoma.

Some clones are missing from TCRdb's copy, which holds only in-frame ones; the method was immunoSEQ multiplex PCR. This repertoire shows 20,000 to 25,000 clones, roughly 80% found once; its top ten account for roughly 5.3%. As for this clone: The antigen remains unidentified.

The sequence derives from a person between 60 and 69 years old with lung adenocarcinoma. The sample was FFPE invasive lung adenocarcinoma tissue.

CDR3 sequence (DNA): TGTGCCAGCAGCCCAGGAGGCGGGAGCTCCTACAATGAGCAGTTCTTC. It translates to CASSPGGGSSYNEQFF. The V and J genes are TRBV5-4 and TRBJ2-1, with 7 bases lining up with TRBD2. V shed 4 bases and J 0 bases; nucleotides not matched to a gene: 7. This CDR3 has 16 amino acids. In germline, CDR1 is SGHNT, CDR2 YYREEE (reference sequence).